This is a list of T cell receptor beta chains from one sample in a study of control samples from healthy donors and cancer patients. Profiling relied on immunoSEQ multiplex PCR, and the TCRdb table lists in-frame clones only, not all of them. The sample yields around 100,000 clones, roughly 88% seen once. Sequencing input: blood. These receptors originate from a man aged 25-45 years in good health. The CDR3 runs from the conserved cysteine through the conserved F or W.

V gene,CDR3 protein
TRBV7-6,CASSLDAGFSYEQYF
TRBV27,CASSLSGQGSGSPLHF
TRBV14,CASSQDFRNTYSYEQYF
TRBV19,CASSPGPAHEQYF
TRBV7-7,CASSLGMGTPIANYGYTF
TRBV30,CAFRQPPETQYF
TRBV5-6,CASSPRGLDTQYF
TRBV4-1,CASSRLQDVAEAFF
TRBV11-3,CASSLGRGQGLNTGELFF
TRBV29-1,CSAVTDEVTQYF
TRBV12-5,CASGKVPGQGAVEQFF
TRBV2,CASTQSYEQYF
TRBV6-5,CASRPWWDPYEQYF
TRBV28,CASSFGSLGYTF
TRBV28,CASRKQGGETQYF
TRBV5-1,CASSLMGRPNTGELFF
TRBV15,CATSRDRGNSPLHF
TRBV7-9,CASSLVGGTYNEQFF
TRBV29-1,CSVRTSGSSYEQYF
TRBV30,CAWSPPGEQFF
TRBV20-1,CSARGTAEQFF
TRBV11-3,CASSHRLAGPTGELFF
TRBV27,CASSLPPGPYNEQFF
TRBV9,CASSGGQGRAYEQYF
TRBV15,CATSISGLGELFF
TRBV11-3,CASSSLWIAADSETQYF
TRBV5-6,CASSLPGPKDETQYF
TRBV7-2,CASSFRDRVSYGYTF
TRBV11-2,CASSINPVFSPLHF
TRBV28,CASSLTLAGAYEQYF
TRBV30,CAWSVLSATASNQPQHF
TRBV2,CACRLAGDTQYF
TRBV9,CASSVGPAGSNEQFF